One and the same sample provided the 30 T cell receptor beta chains below, sequenced in a study of T-cell memory formation after mild COVID-19. Using its own MiXCR run on the 5' RACE reads, TCRdb lists one record per CDR3 protein. Among over 350,000 distinct CDR3 sequences listed, roughly 24% were seen once. The material sequenced was PBMCs or a T cell subset sorted from them (not recorded which). These receptors were collected from an adult woman who had mild COVID-19 (a few samples of this study predate the infection). Cell type and time point are not known.

As DNA, the CDR3 is TGCAGCGCCCAGACTAGCGGGGGGGCCCCCTACAATGAGCAGTTCTTC. It is translated as CSAQTSGGAPYNEQFF. The chain has TRBV29-1 and TRBJ2-1; TRBD2 matches at 14 bases. The CDR3 spans 16 residues. The germline CDR1 and CDR2 sequences are SQVTM and ANQGSEA. The trim removed 7 bases at V and 2 bases at J, leaving 7 bases unmatched.

V is TRBV15 and J is TRBJ1-2, with D possibly matching TRBD1 (5 bases). The V and J ends lost 5 bases and 3 bases respectively, with 13 bases between them. The CDR3 consists of 14 residues. Germline loops: CDR1 LNHNV, CDR2 YYDKDF (reference sequence). The CDR3 reads CATSPRVEDYGYTF. In DNA form, the CDR3 reads TGTGCCACCAGCCCCAGGGTTGAAGACTATGGCTACACCTTC.

V and J are TRBV30 and TRBJ1-2; D remains ambiguous. Trimming took 0 bases from V and 2 from J, leaving 10 bases between them. Germline V gene sequence: CDR1 GTSNPN, CDR2 SVGIG (reference sequence). The CDR3 is made up of 14 amino acids. CDR3 residues: CAWSVGIENYGYTF. The CDR3 nucleotides are TGTGCCTGGAGTGTGGGCATTGAGAACTATGGCTACACCTTC.

This clonotype was seen a handful of times. This chain joins TRBV5-1 and TRBJ2-7; D call uncertain. Trimming removed 0 bases from V and 2 bases from J, with 9 bases in between. Germline CDR1 is SGHRS and CDR2 is YFSETQ. CDR3 length: 14 amino acids. The CDR3 sequence: CASSLGPPAYEQYF. The CDR3 nucleotides read TGCGCCAGCAGCTTGGGTCCACCCGCCTACGAGCAGTACTTC.

This clonotype occurred a few times. CDR3 protein: CASSQDRAGARDTQYF. The DNA for the CDR3 is TGTGCCAGCAGCCAAGACAGGGCGGGAGCTCGAGATACGCAGTATTTT. The chain links TRBV4-2 to TRBJ2-3, with 7 positions matching TRBD2. The CDR3 is 16 amino acids. The junction had 8 bases not matched to a gene; V was cut back by 0 bases and J by 5 bases. Germline CDR1 and CDR2: LGHNA and YNFKEQ.

The chain has TRBV11-3 and TRBJ2-1; TRBD2 might be the D (6 bases). The length of the CDR3 is 14 residues. The germline CDR1 and CDR2 sequences are SGHNT and YENEEA. Trimming cost V 5 bases and J 3 bases, with 11 bases left between them. CDR3 bases: TGTGCCAGCAGCATAGCGGATTACTACAATGAGCAGTTCTTC. Translating gives CASSIADYYNEQFF.

This chain uses TRBV10-3 with TRBJ1-1, with a weak D call TRBD1 (5 bases). This CDR3 is 15 amino acids long. Deletions cut 5 bases from V and 0 bases from J, with 13 bases between. CDR1 and CDR2 from the germline V gene are ENHRY and SYGVKD. The CDR3 nucleotides are TGTGCCATCAGTAGAGAGACAGAGCTGAACACTGAAGCTTTCTTT. Protein sequence: CAISRETELNTEAFF.

The chain combines TRBV20-1 with TRBJ2-7, with D perhaps matching TRBD1 (5 bases). The V end lost 0 bases, the J end lost 4 bases, and 13 bases lay between the germline ends. Per germline, CDR1 DFQATT and CDR2 SNEGSKA (reference sequence). This CDR3 has 14 amino acids. The CDR3: CSARDRFRTYEQYF. CDR3 nucleotides: TGCAGTGCTAGAGATCGATTCAGGACATACGAGCAGTACTTC.

This clonotype came up a few times. V gene TRBV11-2 combines with J gene TRBJ1-1, with a possible D match to TRBD1 (6 bases). This CDR3 contains 15 residues. V was trimmed by 3 bases and J by 4 bases, leaving 15 bases between them. Per the germline V gene, CDR1 is SGHAT and CDR2 is FQNNGV. CDR3 DNA: TGTGCCAGCAGCTTCAAACAGGGTAGTGGCACTGAAGCTTTCTTT. Translating gives CASSFKQGSGTEAFF.

This clonotype appeared a single time. This chain uses TRBV20-1 with TRBJ2-3; 10 bases are a match to TRBD2. Germline CDR1 is DFQATT and CDR2 is SNEGSKA (reference sequence). The CDR3 is 17 residues long. The trim removed 1 base at V and 2 bases at J, leaving 9 bases unmatched. In nucleotides, the CDR3 is TGCAGTGCTAGAGGATCCCGGACTAGCGGTACCACAGATACGCAGTATTTT. Translation gives CSARGSRTSGTTDTQYF.

The table lists this clonotype with a few counts. In DNA form, the CDR3 reads TGTGCCAGCAGCTTCCGACAGAGCAATCAGCCCCAGCATTTT. Translated, it gives CASSFRQSNQPQHF. The chain is built from TRBV5-6 and TRBJ1-5; maybe TRBD1 (5 bases). This CDR3 region has 14 residues. Trimming pared 2 bases from V and 1 base from J, leaving 7 bases between. Germline lookup yields CDR1 SGHDT and CDR2 YYEEEE.

This clonotype was counted between two and nine times. The V gene is TRBV25-1, the J gene TRBJ2-1; D is perhaps TRBD2 (5 bases). The V and J ends lost 6 bases and 4 bases respectively, with 10 bases between them. The CDR3 consists of 13 residues. Germline-derived CDR1 and CDR2 are MGHDK and SYGVNS. As DNA, the CDR3 is TGTGCCAGCAGGCCCCGGGAATACAATGAGCAGTTCTTC. It codes for CASRPREYNEQFF.

The chain combines TRBV5-1 with TRBJ2-5; TRBD1 matches at 7 bases. This CDR3 is built from 14 residues. V shed 2 bases, J shed 0 bases, and the junction held 1 base outside the gene matches. Germline CDR1 SGHRS, CDR2 YFSETQ. CDR3 loop: CASSLTGDQETQYF. For the CDR3, the DNA is TGCGCCAGCAGCTTAACAGGGGACCAAGAGACCCAGTACTTC.

This clonotype occurred a few times. The V gene is TRBV7-9, the J gene TRBJ2-3; TRBD2 might be the D (5 bases). CDR3 size: 15 residues. In germline, CDR1 is SEHNR, CDR2 FQNEAQ (reference sequence). The V gene lost 3 bases and the J gene lost 0 bases, with 10 bases spanning the gap. The CDR3 protein is CASSFDYPSTDTQYF. The CDR3 nucleotides are TGTGCCAGCAGCTTCGACTACCCTAGCACAGATACGCAGTATTTT. Full variable domain (remainder filled in from reference TRBV7-9 and TRBJ2-3): DTGVSQNPRHKITKRGQNVTFRCDPISEHNRLYWYRQTLGQGPEFLTYFQNEAQLEKSRLLSDRFSAERPKGSFSTLEIQRTEQGDSAMYLCASSFDYPSTDTQYFGPGTRLTVL.

This clonotype has more than one count but fewer than ten. The rearrangement joins TRBV9 to TRBJ1-6; a weak D match, TRBD1 (5 bases). The CDR3 extends over 14 amino acids. V lost 0 bases and J 7 bases, leaving 8 bases between the germline ends. Germline V CDR1 and CDR2: SGDLS, YYNGEE. The CDR3 sequence is CASSVGGVNSPLHF. The CDR3 region has the DNA TGTGCCAGCAGCGTAGGGGGGGTCAATTCACCCCTCCACTTT.

The chain links TRBV24-1 to TRBJ2-7, with 8 bases matching TRBD1. The CDR3 runs to 16 residues. The germline gives CDR1 KGHDR, CDR2 SFDVKD. V lost 0 bases, J lost 3 bases, and 6 bases stayed unmatched. The CDR3 protein is CATSDLGQGGYYEQYF. In DNA form, the CDR3 reads TGTGCCACCAGTGATTTGGGACAGGGTGGATACTACGAGCAGTACTTC.

This clonotype turned up a few times. J is TRBJ2-1 and V is TRBV4-1, with TRBD1 identical over 8 bases. Trimming cost V 0 bases and J 7 bases; bases outside gene matches: 8. CDR1 and CDR2 (germline): MGHRA, YSYEKL. The CDR3 runs to 16 residues. Here the CDR3 reads CASSQEGSRGLNEQFF. The CDR3 DNA follows: TGCGCCAGCAGCCAAGAAGGAAGCAGGGGGCTGAATGAGCAGTTCTTC.

There are a few counts of this clonotype. The rearrangement uses TRBV7-2 and TRBJ2-2; D is possibly TRBD2 (5 bases). Germline CDR1 reads SGHTA; CDR2 reads FQGNSA. Between the trimmed V and J ends, which lost 1 base and 9 bases, there was a span of 15 bases. The CDR3 runs 15 residues. The CDR3 DNA is TGTGCCAGCAGCTTAGTACGAGGGAAAAGTAGGGAGCTGTTTTTT. Amino acid sequence: CASSLVRGKSRELFF.

In its sample, this clonotype was seen a few times. The chain combines TRBV7-6 with TRBJ2-5; D is uncertain. CDR1 is SGHVS and CDR2 is FNYEAQ in the germline V gene. Trimming stripped 3 bases from V and 0 bases from J, with 8 bases between. The CDR3 consists of 14 residues. The CDR3, as DNA: TGTGCCAGCAGCTTCACCCGGCACCAAGAGACCCAGTACTTC. Its translation is CASSFTRHQETQYF.

This clonotype came up a few times. This rearrangement joins TRBV5-4 to TRBJ2-7, with D uncertain. The CDR3 contains 13 residues. Trimming stripped 3 bases from V and 6 bases from J, with 13 bases between. Germline V gene data show CDR1 as SGHNT and CDR2 as YYREEE (reference sequence). Here the CDR3 reads CASSWTRSGEQYF. The CDR3 bases are TGTGCCAGCAGCTGGACGAGGTCCGGCGAGCAGTACTTC.

The chain carries TRBV15 and TRBJ2-3; no definite D call. V dropped 0 bases and J dropped 1 base, with 11 bases sitting between them. CDR3 length: 16 residues. Germline CDR1 and CDR2: LNHNV and YYDKDF (reference sequence). The CDR3 region is CATSRDPAPGTDTQYF. In nucleotides, the CDR3 is TGTGCCACCAGCAGAGATCCGGCCCCGGGCACAGATACGCAGTATTTT.

This clonotype was seen a handful of times. The chain employs TRBV12-3 or TRBV12-4 and TRBJ2-3; possibly TRBD2 for D (6 bases). V shed 11 bases and J shed 2 bases, with 11 bases lying between them. The CDR3 sequence is 12 residues long. The CDR3 sequence: CAGGTLTDTQYF. CDR3 nucleotide sequence: TGTGCCGGAGGGACCCTCACAGATACGCAGTATTTT.

The chain links TRBV21-1 to TRBJ2-7; TRBD2, the table's D call, lacks a check against the DNA. TRBV21-1 is marked as a pseudogene. This CDR3 is built from 18 residues. CDR3 bases: TGTGCCAGCAGCGCGAACCTGGGACTAGCGGGCCTTGACTACGAGCAGTACTTC. This encodes CASSANLGLAGLDYEQYF.

The V gene is TRBV29-1, the J gene TRBJ1-2; the D is unclear. The germline CDR1 and CDR2 sequences are SQVTM and ANQGSEA. The V gene lost 5 bases and the J gene lost 4 bases, with 11 bases spanning the gap. This CDR3 spans 12 amino acids. Written as DNA, the CDR3 is TGCAGCGTTTTGTCGGGGTTCTATGGCTACACCTTC. Protein sequence: CSVLSGFYGYTF.

There are a few counts of this clonotype. The chain links TRBV2 to TRBJ1-5; TRBD1 matches at 9 bases. CDR3 length: 14 amino acids. The V segment lost 8 bases and the J segment 0 bases; nucleotides outside the gene matches: 2. Germline CDR1 is SNHLY and CDR2 is FYNNEI. The CDR3 coding sequence is TGTGCCAGCGGGACAGGGTTTAGCAATCAGCCCCAGCATTTT. The encoded protein is CASGTGFSNQPQHF.

In its sample, this clonotype was seen once. This sequence joins TRBV20-1 and TRBJ1-2; no definite D call. This CDR3 comprises 13 residues. CDR1 is DFQATT and CDR2 is SNEGSKA in the germline V gene (reference sequence). The ends were cut back, 0 bases at V and 14 bases at J, with 19 bases in the middle. CDR3 sequence reads: CSARDDDLPVGTF. DNA of the CDR3: TGCAGTGCTAGAGATGACGACCTCCCGGTGGGAACCTTC.

This rearrangement joins TRBV6-5 to TRBJ1-2, with TRBD1 matching over 8 bases. The V segment lost 1 base and the J segment 4 bases; nucleotides outside the gene matches: 5. CDR3 length: 15 residues. CDR1 is MNHEY and CDR2 is SVGAGI in the germline V gene. CDR3 in amino acids: CASSYLGQEVYGYTF. CDR3 coding DNA: TGTGCCAGCAGTTACTTGGGACAGGAGGTCTATGGCTACACCTTC.

The table lists this clonotype with a few counts. V gene TRBV7-3 combines with J gene TRBJ2-3; D is unresolved. Germline CDR1 reads SGHTA; CDR2 reads FQGTGA. Trimming removed 4 bases at V and 2 bases at J, with 19 bases between. The CDR3 is 17 amino acids. As DNA, the CDR3 is TGTGCCAGCAGCTCTCGAGGCTCCCCGTCCTACACAGATACGCAGTATTTT. Protein product: CASSSRGSPSYTDTQYF.

This clonotype came up many times. The chain joins TRBV5-1 to TRBJ2-1; TRBD2 matches at 8 bases. Germline CDR1 SGHRS, CDR2 YFSETQ. Losses at the gene ends were 4 bases for V and 5 bases for J; bases not matched to a gene: 11. The CDR3 contains 16 residues. CDR3 residues: CASSPTLSGSNNEQFF. The CDR3 nucleotides are TGCGCCAGCAGCCCGACCTTGAGCGGGAGCAACAATGAGCAGTTCTTC.

The chain employs TRBV11-2 and TRBJ2-3; a weak D match, TRBD2 (6 bases). Germline CDR1 reads SGHAT; CDR2 reads FQNNGV. There are 15 residues in the CDR3. V gave up 6 bases and J gave up 1 base, with 14 bases separating them. The CDR3 DNA reads TGTGCCAGCAGAAGACTAGAGACGGGCACAGATACGCAGTATTTT. This gives the protein CASRRLETGTDTQYF. The complete variable domain, with remaining parts taken from reference TRBV11-2 and TRBJ2-3, reads EAGVAQSPRYKIIEKRQSVAFWCNPISGHATLYWYQQILGQGPKLLIQFQNNGVVDDSQLPKDRFSAERLKGVDSTLKIQPAKLEDSAVYLCASRRLETGTDTQYFGPGTRLTVL.